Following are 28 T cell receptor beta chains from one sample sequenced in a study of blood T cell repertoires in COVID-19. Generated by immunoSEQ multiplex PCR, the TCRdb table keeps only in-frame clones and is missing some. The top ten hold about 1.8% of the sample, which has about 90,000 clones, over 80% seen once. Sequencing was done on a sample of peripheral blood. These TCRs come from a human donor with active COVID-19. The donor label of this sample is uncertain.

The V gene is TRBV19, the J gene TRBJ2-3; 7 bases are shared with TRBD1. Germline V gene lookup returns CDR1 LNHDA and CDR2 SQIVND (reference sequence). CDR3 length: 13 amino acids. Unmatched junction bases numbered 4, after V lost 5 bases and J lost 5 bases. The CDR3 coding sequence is TGTGCCAGTAGTCGATGGGACAGAGATACGCAGTATTTT. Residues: CASSRWDRDTQYF.

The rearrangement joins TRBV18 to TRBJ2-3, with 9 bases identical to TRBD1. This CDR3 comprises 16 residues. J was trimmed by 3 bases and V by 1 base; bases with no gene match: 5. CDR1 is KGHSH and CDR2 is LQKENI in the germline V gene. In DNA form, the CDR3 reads TGTGCCAGCTCACCACAGAGACAGGGGGAAACAGATACGCAGTATTTT. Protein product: CASSPQRQGETDTQYF.

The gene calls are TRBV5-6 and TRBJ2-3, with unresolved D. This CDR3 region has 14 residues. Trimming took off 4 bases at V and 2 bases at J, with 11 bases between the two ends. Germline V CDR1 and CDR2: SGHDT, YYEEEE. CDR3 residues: CASSVPQATDTQYF. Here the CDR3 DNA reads TGTGCCAGCAGCGTCCCCCAAGCCACAGATACGCAGTATTTT.

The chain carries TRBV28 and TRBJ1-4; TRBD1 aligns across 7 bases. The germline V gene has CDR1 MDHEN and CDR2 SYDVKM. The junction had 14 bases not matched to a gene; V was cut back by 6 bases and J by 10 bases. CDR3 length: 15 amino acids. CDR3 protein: CASRQGTTVTGKLFF. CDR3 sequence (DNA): TGTGCCAGCAGACAGGGGACCACTGTGACCGGAAAACTGTTTTTT.

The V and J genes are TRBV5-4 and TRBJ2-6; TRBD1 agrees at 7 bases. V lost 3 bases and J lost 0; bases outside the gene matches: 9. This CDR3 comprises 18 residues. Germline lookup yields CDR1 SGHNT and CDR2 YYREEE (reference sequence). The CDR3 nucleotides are TGTGCCAGCAGCTCGGGACAGCCAATTAACTCTGGGGCCAACGTCCTGACTTTC. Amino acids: CASSSGQPINSGANVLTF.

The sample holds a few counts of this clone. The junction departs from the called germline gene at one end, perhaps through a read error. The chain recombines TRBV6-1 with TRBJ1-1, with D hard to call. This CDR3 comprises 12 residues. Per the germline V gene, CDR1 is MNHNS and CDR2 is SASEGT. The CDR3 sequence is CASREGRTEAFF. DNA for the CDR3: TGTGCCAGCAGGGAAGGTCGCACTGAAGCTTTCTTT.

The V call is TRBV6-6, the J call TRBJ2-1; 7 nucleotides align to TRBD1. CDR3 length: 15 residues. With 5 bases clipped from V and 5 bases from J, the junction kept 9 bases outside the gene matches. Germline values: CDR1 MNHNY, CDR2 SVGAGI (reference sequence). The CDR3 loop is CASSSPGTVNNEQFF. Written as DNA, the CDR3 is TGTGCCAGCAGTAGCCCCGGGACAGTAAACAATGAGCAGTTCTTC.

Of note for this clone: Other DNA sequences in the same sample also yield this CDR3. The CDR3 sequence is CASSLVSDEQFF. CDR3 DNA sequence: TGTGCCAGCAGCTTGGTTAGTGATGAGCAGTTCTTC. The rearrangement joins TRBV5-6 to TRBJ2-1, with D hard to call. V was clipped by 0 bases and J by 8 bases, with 6 bases between them. This CDR3 comprises 12 residues. Germline values: CDR1 SGHDT, CDR2 YYEEEE. The whole variable domain, remainder taken from reference TRBV5-6 and TRBJ2-1, is DAGVTQSPTHLIKTRGQQVTLRCSPKSGHDTVSWYQQALGQGPQFIFQYYEEEERQRGNFPDRFSGHQFPNYSSELNVNALLLGDSALYLCASSLVSDEQFFGPGTRLTVL.

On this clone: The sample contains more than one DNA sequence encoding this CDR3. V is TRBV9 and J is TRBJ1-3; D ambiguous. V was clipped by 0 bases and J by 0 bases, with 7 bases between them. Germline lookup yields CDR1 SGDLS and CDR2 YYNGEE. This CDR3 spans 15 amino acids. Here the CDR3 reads CASSVGGSSGNTIYF. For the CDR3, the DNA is TGTGCCAGCAGCGTAGGCGGGAGCTCTGGAAACACCATATATTTT.

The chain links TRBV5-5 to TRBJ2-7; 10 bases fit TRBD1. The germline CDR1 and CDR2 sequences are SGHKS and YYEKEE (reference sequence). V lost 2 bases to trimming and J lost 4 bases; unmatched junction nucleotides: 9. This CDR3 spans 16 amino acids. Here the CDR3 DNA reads TGTGCCAGCAGCTTAGACCGGGACAGGGGTTGGTACGAGCAGTACTTC. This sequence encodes CASSLDRDRGWYEQYF.

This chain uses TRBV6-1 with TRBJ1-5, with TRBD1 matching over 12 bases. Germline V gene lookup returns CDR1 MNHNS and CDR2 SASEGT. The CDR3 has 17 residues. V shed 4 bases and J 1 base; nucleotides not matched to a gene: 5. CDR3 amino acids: CASSAGTGGESNQPQHF. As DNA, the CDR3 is TGTGCCAGCAGTGCCGGGACAGGGGGCGAAAGCAATCAGCCCCAGCATTTT.

In nucleotides, the CDR3 is TGTGCCAGCAGTTGGGGCGGGGGTGTGGGCGGCTACACCTTC. This encodes CASSWGGGVGGYTF. This chain joins TRBV6-5 and TRBJ1-2; possible D gene TRBD1, 5 bases. This CDR3 comprises 14 residues. The germline V and J ends were trimmed by 4 bases and 8 bases, with 17 bases remaining between them. Germline V gene data show CDR1 as MNHEY and CDR2 as SVGAGI.

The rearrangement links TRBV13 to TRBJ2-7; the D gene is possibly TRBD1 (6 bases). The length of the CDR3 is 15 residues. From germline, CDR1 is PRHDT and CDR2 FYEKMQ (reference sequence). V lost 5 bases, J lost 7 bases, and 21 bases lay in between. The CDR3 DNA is TGTGCCAGCAGCAGTGCAGGGGTTTCGGCCTGGGAGCAGTACTTC. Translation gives CASSSAGVSAWEQYF.

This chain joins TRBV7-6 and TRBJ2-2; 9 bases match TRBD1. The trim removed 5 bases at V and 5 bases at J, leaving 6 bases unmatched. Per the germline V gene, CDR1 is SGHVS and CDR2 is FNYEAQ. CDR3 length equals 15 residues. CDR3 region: CASSPGQGLTGELFF. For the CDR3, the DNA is TGTGCCAGCAGCCCCGGACAGGGGTTGACCGGGGAGCTGTTTTTT.

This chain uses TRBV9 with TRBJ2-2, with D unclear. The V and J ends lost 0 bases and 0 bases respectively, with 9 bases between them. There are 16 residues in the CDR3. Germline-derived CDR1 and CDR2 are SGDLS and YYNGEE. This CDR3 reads CASSVDPRPNTGELFF. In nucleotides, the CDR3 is TGTGCCAGCAGCGTAGATCCCAGGCCGAACACCGGGGAGCTGTTTTTT. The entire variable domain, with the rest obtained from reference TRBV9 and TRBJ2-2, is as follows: DSGVTQTPKHLITATGQRVTLRCSPRSGDLSVYWYQQSLDQGLQFLIQYYNGEERAKGNILERFSAQQFPDLHSELNLSSLELGDSALYFCASSVDPRPNTGELFFGEGSRLTVL.

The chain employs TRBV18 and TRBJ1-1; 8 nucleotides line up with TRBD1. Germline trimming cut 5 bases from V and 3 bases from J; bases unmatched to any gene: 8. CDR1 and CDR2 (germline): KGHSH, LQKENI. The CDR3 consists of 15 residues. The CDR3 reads CASSAGGWDDTEAFF. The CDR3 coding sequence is TGTGCCAGCTCAGCAGGGGGCTGGGACGACACTGAAGCTTTCTTT.

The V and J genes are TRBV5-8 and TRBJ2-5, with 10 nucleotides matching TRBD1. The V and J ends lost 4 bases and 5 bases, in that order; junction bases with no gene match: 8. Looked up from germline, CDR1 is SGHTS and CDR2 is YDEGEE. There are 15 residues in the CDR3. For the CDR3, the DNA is TGTGCCAGCAGCACCGGGACAGGGGAAGGGGAGACCCAGTACTTC. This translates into CASSTGTGEGETQYF.

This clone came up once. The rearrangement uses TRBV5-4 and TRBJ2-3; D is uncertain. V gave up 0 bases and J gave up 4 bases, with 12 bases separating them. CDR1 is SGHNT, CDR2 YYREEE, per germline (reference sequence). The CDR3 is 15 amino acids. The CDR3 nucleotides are TGTGCCAGCAGCTTGGAAGTTTTCCAGGCAGATACGCAGTATTTT. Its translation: CASSLEVFQADTQYF.

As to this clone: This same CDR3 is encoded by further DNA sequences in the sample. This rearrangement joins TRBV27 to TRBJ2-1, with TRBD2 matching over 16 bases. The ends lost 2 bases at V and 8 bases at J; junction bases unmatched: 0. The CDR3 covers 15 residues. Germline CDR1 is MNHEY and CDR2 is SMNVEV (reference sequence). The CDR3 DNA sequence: TGTGCCAGCAGTTTAGGGACTAGCGGGGGGGATGAGCAGTTCTTC. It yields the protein CASSLGTSGGDEQFF.

CDR3 DNA: TGTGCCAGCAGCTTTGGTTGGGGGGAAGCAACTAATGAAAAACTGTTTTTT. It translates to CASSFGWGEATNEKLFF. The rearrangement links TRBV7-9 to TRBJ1-4; D is perhaps TRBD1 (5 bases). The CDR3 sequence is 17 residues long. Germline-derived CDR1 and CDR2 are SEHNR and FQNEAQ (reference sequence). V lost 3 bases to trimming and J lost 0 bases, with 14 bases between them.

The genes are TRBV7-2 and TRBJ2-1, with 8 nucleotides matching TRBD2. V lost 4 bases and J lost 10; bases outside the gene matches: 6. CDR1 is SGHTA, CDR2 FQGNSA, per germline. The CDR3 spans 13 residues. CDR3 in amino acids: CASSSQRGREQFF. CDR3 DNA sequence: TGTGCCAGCAGCTCCCAGCGGGGGAGGGAGCAGTTCTTC.

In DNA, the CDR3 is TGTGCCACCAGCAGAGGTGACAGGGGTAAAGGCGGCTACACCTTC. Protein product: CATSRGDRGKGGYTF. The chain links TRBV15 to TRBJ1-2; 8 bases are a match to TRBD1. Germline V lookup: CDR1 LNHNV, CDR2 YYDKDF (reference sequence). V lost 1 base, J lost 8 bases, and 9 bases stayed unmatched. This CDR3 is 15 amino acids long. The full variable domain, in which reference TRBV15 and TRBJ1-2 provide the parts outside the CDR3, is DAMVIQNPRYQVTQFGKPVTLSCSQTLNHNVMYWYQQKSSQAPKLLFHYYDKDFNNEADTPDNFQSRRPNTSFCFLDIRSPGLGDTAMYLCATSRGDRGKGGYTFGSGTRLTVV.

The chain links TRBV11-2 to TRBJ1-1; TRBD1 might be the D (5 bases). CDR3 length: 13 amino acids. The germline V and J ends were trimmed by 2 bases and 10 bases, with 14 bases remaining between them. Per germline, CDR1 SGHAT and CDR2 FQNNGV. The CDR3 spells CASSLSSGRVAFF. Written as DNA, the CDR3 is TGTGCCAGCAGCTTAAGTTCGGGCAGGGTAGCTTTCTTT.

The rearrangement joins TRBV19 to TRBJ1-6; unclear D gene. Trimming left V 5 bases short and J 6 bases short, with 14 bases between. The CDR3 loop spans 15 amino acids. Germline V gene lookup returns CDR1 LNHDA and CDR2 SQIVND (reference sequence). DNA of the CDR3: TGTGCCAGTAGTGAGCTAAGCGGGCTTAATTCACCCCTCCACTTT. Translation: CASSELSGLNSPLHF.

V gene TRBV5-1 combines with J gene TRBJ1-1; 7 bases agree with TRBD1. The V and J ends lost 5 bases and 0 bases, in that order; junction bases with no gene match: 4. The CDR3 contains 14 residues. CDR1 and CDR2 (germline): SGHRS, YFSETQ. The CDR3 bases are TGCGCCAGCAGTACACAGGGGATGAACACTGAAGCTTTCTTT. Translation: CASSTQGMNTEAFF.

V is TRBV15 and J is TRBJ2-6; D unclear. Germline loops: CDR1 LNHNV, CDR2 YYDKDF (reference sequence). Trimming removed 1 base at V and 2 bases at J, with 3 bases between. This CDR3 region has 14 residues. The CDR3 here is CATSRVTGANVLTF. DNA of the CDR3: TGTGCCACCAGCAGAGTAACTGGGGCCAACGTCCTGACTTTC.

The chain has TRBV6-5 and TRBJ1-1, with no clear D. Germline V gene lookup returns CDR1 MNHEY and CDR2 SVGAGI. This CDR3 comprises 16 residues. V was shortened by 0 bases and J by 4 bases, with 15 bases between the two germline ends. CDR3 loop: CASSYSPSGEGTEAFF. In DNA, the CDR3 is TGTGCCAGCAGTTACTCCCCGAGTGGGGAGGGCACTGAAGCTTTCTTT.

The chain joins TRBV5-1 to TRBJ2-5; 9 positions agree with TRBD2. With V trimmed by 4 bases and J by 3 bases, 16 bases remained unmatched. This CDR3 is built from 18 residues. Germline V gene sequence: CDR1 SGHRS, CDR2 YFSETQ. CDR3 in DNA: TGCGCCAGCAGCCATTGGCGGGGGGGCCCGGTCCCTAAAGAGACCCAGTACTTC. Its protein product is CASSHWRGGPVPKETQYF.